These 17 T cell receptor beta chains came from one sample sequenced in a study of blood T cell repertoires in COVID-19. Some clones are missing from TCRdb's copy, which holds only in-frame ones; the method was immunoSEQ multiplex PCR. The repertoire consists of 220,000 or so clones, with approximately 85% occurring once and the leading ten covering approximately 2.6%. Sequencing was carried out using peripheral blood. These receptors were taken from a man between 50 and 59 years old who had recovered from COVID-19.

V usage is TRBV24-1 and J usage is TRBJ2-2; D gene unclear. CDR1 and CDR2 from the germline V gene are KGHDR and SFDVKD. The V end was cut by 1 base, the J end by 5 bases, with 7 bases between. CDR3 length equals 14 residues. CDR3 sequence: CATSDFDRTGELFF. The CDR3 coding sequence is TGTGCCACCAGTGATTTTGATCGGACCGGGGAGCTGTTTTTT.

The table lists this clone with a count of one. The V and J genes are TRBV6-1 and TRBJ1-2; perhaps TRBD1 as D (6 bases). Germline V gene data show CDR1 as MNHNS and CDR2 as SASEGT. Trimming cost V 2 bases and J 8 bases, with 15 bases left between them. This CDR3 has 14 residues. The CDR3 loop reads CASSEHRDAKGYTF. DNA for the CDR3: TGTGCCAGCAGTGAACACAGGGATGCCAAGGGCTACACCTTC.

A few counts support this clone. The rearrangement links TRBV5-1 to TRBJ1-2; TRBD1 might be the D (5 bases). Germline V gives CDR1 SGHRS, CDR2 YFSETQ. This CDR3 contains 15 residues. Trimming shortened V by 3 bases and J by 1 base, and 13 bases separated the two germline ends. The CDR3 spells CASSSADTYNYGYTF. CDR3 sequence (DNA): TGCGCCAGCAGCTCCGCGGACACTTATAACTATGGCTACACCTTC.

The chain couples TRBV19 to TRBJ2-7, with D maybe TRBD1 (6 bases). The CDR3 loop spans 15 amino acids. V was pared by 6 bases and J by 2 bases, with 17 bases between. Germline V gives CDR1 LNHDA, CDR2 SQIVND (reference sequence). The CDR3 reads CASRETDSAAYEQYF. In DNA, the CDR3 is TGTGCCAGTAGGGAAACGGACAGTGCGGCCTACGAGCAGTACTTC.

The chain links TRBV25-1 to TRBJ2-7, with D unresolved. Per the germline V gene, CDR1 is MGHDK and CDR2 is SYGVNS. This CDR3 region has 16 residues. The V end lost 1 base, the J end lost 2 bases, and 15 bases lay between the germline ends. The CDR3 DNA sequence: TGTGCCAGCAGTGAATCTACGAATAGTAGAGCCTACGAGCAGTACTTC. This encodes CASSESTNSRAYEQYF.

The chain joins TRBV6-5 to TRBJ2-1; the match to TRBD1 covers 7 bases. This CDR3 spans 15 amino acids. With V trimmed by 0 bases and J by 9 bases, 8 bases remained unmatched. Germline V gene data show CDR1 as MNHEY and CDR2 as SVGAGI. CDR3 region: CASSYSRSGGGEQFF. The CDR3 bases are TGTGCCAGCAGTTACTCGAGGTCAGGGGGTGGTGAGCAGTTCTTC.

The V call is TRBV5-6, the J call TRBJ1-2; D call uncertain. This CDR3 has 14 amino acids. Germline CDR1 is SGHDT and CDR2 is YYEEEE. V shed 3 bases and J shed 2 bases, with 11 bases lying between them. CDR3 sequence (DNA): TGTGCCAGCAGCTGGGTTGACTTCAACTATGGCTACACCTTC. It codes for CASSWVDFNYGYTF.

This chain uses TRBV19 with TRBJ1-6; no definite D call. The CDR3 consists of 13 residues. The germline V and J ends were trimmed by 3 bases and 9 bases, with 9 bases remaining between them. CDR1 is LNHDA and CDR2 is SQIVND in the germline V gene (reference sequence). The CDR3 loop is CASSMTGISPLHF. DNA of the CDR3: TGTGCCAGTAGTATGACCGGGATTTCACCCCTCCACTTT.

This CDR3 is CASSYGGSSYNEQFF. Here the CDR3 DNA reads TGTGCCAGCAGTTACGGCGGGAGCTCCTACAATGAGCAGTTCTTC. J is TRBJ2-1 and V is TRBV6-5, with 7 bases identical to TRBD2. Unmatched junction bases numbered 1, after V lost 2 bases and J lost 0 bases. The CDR3 is made up of 15 amino acids. Germline V gene sequence: CDR1 MNHEY, CDR2 SVGAGI.

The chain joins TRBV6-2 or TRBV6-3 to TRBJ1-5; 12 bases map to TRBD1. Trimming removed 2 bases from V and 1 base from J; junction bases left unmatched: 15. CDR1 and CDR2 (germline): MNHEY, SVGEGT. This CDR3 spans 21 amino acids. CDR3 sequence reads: CASSYRGSGTGGVRSNQPQHF. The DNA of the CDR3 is TGTGCCAGCAGTTACCGCGGATCCGGGACAGGGGGCGTCCGAAGCAATCAGCCCCAGCATTTT.

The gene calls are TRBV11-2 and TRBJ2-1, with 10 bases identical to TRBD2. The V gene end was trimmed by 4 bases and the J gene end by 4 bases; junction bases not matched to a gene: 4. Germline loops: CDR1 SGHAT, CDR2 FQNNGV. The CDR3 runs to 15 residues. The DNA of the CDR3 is TGTGCCAGCAGCTCGACTAGCGGGCTATACAATGAGCAGTTCTTC. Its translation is CASSSTSGLYNEQFF. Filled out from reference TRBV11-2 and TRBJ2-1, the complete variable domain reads EAGVAQSPRYKIIEKRQSVAFWCNPISGHATLYWYQQILGQGPKLLIQFQNNGVVDDSQLPKDRFSAERLKGVDSTLKIQPAKLEDSAVYLCASSSTSGLYNEQFFGPGTRLTVL.

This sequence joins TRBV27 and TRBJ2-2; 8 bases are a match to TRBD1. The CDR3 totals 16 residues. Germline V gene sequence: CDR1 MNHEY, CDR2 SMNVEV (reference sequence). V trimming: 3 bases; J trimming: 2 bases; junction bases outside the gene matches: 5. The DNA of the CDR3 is TGTGCCAGCAGTTTCCCAGGGGGCGCTAACACCGGGGAGCTGTTTTTT. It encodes CASSFPGGANTGELFF.

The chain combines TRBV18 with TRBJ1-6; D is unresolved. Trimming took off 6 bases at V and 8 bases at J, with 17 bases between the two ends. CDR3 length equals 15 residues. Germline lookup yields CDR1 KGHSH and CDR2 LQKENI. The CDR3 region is CASSTMEGGYSPLHF. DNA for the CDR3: TGTGCCAGCTCCACCATGGAGGGCGGTTATTCACCCCTCCACTTT.

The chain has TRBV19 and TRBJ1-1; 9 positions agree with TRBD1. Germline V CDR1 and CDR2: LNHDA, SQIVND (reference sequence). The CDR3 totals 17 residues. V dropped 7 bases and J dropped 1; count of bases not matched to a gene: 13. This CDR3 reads CASKSGTGSNSNTEAFF. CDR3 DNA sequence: TGTGCCAGTAAATCCGGGACAGGGAGCAATTCGAACACTGAAGCTTTCTTT.

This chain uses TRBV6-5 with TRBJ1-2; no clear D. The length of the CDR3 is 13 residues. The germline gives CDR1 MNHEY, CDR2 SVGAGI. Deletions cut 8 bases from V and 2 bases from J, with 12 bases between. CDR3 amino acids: CASQRAANYGYTF. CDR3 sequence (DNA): TGTGCCAGCCAGCGGGCAGCCAACTATGGCTACACCTTC.

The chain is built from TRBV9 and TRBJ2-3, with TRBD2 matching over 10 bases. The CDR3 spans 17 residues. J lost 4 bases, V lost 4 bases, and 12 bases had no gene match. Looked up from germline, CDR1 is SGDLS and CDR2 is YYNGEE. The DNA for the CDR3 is TGTGCCAGCAGCCCCCGAAGCGCTAGCGGGAGCGCAGATACGCAGTATTTT. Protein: CASSPRSASGSADTQYF.

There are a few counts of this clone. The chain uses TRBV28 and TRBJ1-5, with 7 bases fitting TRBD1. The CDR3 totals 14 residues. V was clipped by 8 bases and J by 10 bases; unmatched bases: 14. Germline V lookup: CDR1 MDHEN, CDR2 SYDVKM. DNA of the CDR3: TGTGCCAGCGTTAGACCAGGACAGGCGGGTCCCCAGCATTTT. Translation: CASVRPGQAGPQHF. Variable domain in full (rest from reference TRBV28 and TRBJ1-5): DVKVTQSSRYLVKRTGEKVFLECVQDMDHENMFWYRQDPGLGLRLIYFSYDVKMKEKGDIPEGYSVSREKKERFSLILESASTNQTSMYLCASVRPGQAGPQHFGDGTRLSIL.